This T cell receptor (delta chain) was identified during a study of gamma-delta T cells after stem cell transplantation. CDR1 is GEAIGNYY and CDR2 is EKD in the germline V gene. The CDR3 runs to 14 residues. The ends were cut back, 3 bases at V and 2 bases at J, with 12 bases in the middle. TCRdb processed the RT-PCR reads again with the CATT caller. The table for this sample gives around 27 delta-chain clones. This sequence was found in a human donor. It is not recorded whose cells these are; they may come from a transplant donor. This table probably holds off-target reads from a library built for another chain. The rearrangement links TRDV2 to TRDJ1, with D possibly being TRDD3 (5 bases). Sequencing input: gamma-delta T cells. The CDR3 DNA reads TGTGCCTGTGACCGGATAGGAGCGACCGATAAACTCATCTTT. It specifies CACDRIGATDKLIF.